What follows describes a single T cell receptor beta chain. No antigen is known for it. This specimen belongs to a study of neoadjuvant anti-PD-1 for oral cavity cancer. Study summary: Around day 43, patients without progression received a fourth nivolumab dose before surgery. Whole-study results and caveats: TCR analyses covered only a few patients per response group.

Germline CDR1 reads SNHLY; CDR2 reads FYNNEI. Trimming cost V 0 bases and J 7 bases, with 28 bases left between them. The CDR3 loop spans 20 amino acids. The method was immunoSEQ multiplex PCR; TCRdb's version includes in-frame clones alone and lacks a portion of them. This table has approximately 37,000 clones, approximately 90% appearing once. The material sequenced was PBMCs, taken before nivolumab (anti-PD-1) treatment. J is TRBJ2-1 and V is TRBV2; D possibly uses TRBD1 or TRBD2 (5 bases each). This receptor was identified in a person aged 40-85 years with oral cavity squamous cell carcinoma. As DNA, the CDR3 is TGTGCCAGCAGTGAAGCGCCGGGGCAGGGTCTCTTCACGGCAATGAATGAGCAGTTCTTC. It codes for CASSEAPGQGLFTAMNEQFF.